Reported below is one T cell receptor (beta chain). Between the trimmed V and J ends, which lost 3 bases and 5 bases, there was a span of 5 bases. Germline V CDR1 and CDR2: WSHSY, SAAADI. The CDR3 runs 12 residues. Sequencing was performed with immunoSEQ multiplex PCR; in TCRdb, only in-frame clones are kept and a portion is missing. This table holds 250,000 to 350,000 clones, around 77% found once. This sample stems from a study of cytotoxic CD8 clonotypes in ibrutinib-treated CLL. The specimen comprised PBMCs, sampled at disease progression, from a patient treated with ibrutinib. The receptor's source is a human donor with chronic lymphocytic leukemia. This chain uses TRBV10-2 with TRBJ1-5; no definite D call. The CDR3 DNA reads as TGCGCCAGCAGTGACCCCGATCAGCCCCAGCATTTT. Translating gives CASSDPDQPQHF.